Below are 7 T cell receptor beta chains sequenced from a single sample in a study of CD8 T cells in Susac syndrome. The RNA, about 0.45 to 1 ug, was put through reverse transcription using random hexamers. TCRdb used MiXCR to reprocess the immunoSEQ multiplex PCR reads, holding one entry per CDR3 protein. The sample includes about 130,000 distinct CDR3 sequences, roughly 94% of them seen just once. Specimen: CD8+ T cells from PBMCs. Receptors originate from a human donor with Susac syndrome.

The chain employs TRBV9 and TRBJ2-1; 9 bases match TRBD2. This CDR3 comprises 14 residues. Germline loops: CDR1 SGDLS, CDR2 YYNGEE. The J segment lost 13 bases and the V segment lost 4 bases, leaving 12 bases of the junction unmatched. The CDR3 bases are TGTGCCAGCAGCCCCGGGGGACTTAGCGGGAGCCAGTTCTTC. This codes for CASSPGGLSGSQFF.

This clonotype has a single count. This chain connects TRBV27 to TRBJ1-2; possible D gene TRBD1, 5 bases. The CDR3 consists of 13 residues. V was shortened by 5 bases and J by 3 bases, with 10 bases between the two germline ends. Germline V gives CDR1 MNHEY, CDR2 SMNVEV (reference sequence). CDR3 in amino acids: CASSETQDYGYTF. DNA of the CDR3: TGTGCCAGCAGTGAAACACAGGACTATGGCTACACCTTC.

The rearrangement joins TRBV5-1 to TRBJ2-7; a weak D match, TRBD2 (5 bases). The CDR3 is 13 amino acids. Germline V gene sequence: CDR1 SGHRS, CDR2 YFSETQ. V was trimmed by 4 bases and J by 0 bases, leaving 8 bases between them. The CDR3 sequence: CASSPEDSYEQYF. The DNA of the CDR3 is TGCGCCAGCAGCCCGGAGGACTCCTACGAGCAGTACTTC.

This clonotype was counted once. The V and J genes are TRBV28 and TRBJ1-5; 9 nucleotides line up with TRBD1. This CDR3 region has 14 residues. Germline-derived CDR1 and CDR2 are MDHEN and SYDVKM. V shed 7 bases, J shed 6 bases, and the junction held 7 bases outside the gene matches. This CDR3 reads CASTTGGLSQPQHF. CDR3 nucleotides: TGTGCCAGCACCACAGGGGGCTTGAGTCAGCCCCAGCATTTT.

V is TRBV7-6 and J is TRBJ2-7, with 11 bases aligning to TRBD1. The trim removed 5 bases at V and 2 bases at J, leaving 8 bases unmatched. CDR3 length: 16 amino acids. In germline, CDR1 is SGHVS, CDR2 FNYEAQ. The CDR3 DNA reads TGTGCCAGCAGCCCCTCCGGGACAGGGGGGCCCTACGAGCAGTACTTC. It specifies CASSPSGTGGPYEQYF.

This CDR3 is CSVVIPGQGGLYGYTF. CDR3 nucleotides: TGCAGCGTCGTAATACCAGGACAGGGAGGCCTCTATGGCTACACCTTC. The V call is TRBV29-1, the J call TRBJ1-2, with 8 positions matching TRBD1. V trimming: 6 bases; J trimming: 4 bases; junction bases outside the gene matches: 16. Germline CDR1 and CDR2: SQVTM and ANQGSEA. This CDR3 comprises 16 residues.

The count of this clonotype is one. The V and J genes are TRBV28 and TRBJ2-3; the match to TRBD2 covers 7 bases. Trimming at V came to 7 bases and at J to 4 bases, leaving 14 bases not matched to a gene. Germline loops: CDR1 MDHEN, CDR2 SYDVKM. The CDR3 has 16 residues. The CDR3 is CASNIVSGGRSDTQYF. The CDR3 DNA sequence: TGTGCCAGCAATATCGTCTCTGGCGGGAGATCAGATACGCAGTATTTT.